The sequence of this T cell receptor beta chain was determined in a study of T cell responses to AZD1222 COVID-19 vaccine. The CDR3 runs to 14 residues. The V gene's germline CDR1 is LNHDA and CDR2 SQIVND (reference sequence). Trimming at V came to 7 bases and at J to 2 bases, leaving 5 bases not matched to a gene. Study-level results: Nearly half of spike-specific TCRs reportedly go after variant regions that carry no mutations. Spike was spanned by vaccine-associated CD4 TCRs, which were dominant at 160-218 and 743-854.

This table comes from immunoSEQ multiplex PCR, and its TCRdb copy is limited to in-frame clones, with some not included. The table has about 180,000 clones, approximately 94% seen once. With respect to this clone: Its antigen is as yet unknown.

The TCR comes from an adult in good health. The source material was peripheral blood, sampled on day 0 of AZD1222 vaccination. The J gene is TRBJ2-7, the V gene TRBV19, with 10 nucleotides matching TRBD2. The CDR3 DNA reads as TGTGCCAGTACCCGGACTAGCGGAGCCTACGAGCAGTACTTC. It is translated as CASTRTSGAYEQYF. The full variable domain, in which reference TRBV19 and TRBJ2-7 provide the parts outside the CDR3, is DGGITQSPKYLFRKEGQNVTLSCEQNLNHDAMYWYRQDPGQGLRLIYYSQIVNDFQKGDIAEGYSVSREKKESFPLTVTSAQKNPTAFYLCASTRTSGAYEQYFGPGTRLTVT.